The present TCR beta chain was sequenced within a study of blood T cell repertoires in COVID-19. Study context: Researchers got acute and convalescent COVID-19 samples from the United States, Italy and Spain. Nucleic acid was either cDNA or gDNA, and it came from T cells, B-cell-depleted T cells, or PBMCs.

V trimming: 3 bases; J trimming: 3 bases; junction bases outside the gene matches: 6. Per the germline V gene, CDR1 is LGHNA and CDR2 is YSLEER. There are 15 residues in the CDR3. Original data processing: Estimated nucleated cell counts came from reference gene primer amplification. The data were produced by immunoSEQ multiplex PCR, yet TCRdb's version contains in-frame clones alone and is incomplete. V, J and clone size were drawn from that table, and D and trimming were deduced from the DNA. The sample contains fewer than 300,000 clones, over 75% of which appear only once. The sequence was obtained from a human donor in a cohort sampled during active COVID-19. Specimen: peripheral blood. J is TRBJ2-7 and V is TRBV4-3, with 9 bases lining up with TRBD1. The CDR3 loop is CASSQTGGALYEQYF. The DNA of the CDR3 is TGCGCCAGCAGCCAGACAGGGGGTGCCCTCTACGAGCAGTACTTC.